The clone carrying this T cell receptor beta chain was found many times. Its antigen is still unknown. Amplified TCR beta CDR3 regions derived from RNA transcripts. With the HTBI primer set, the TCR CDR3 went through a first round of RT-PCR. TCRdb passed the multiplex PCR reads through MiXCR, listing each CDR3 protein once. Of around 360,000 distinct CDR3 sequences listed, around 15% are singletons. Clinical symptoms, serum thyroxine and TRAb, thyroid ultrasound and orbital computed tomography were used for the diagnoses. Source material for PBMCs was 9 to 10 ml fresh peripheral blood. Trimming shortened V by 4 bases and J by 5 bases, and 21 bases separated the two germline ends. This CDR3 is 17 amino acids long. Germline values: CDR1 SGHTA, CDR2 FQGTGA. This sample stems from a study of T cells in Graves' hyperthyroidism and ophthalmopathy. Points from the study as a whole: Ophthalmopathy was separated from stable hyperthyroidism by a 13 V-J model.

This chain connects TRBV7-3 to TRBJ2-1; D perhaps matches TRBD2 (6 bases). The sample consisted of blood. This clonotype was obtained from an older woman with Graves' ophthalmopathy. The CDR3: CASSSGRGSSENNEQFF. CDR3 sequence (DNA): TGTGCCAGCAGCTCAGGGAGAGGGTCTAGCGAGAACAATGAGCAGTTCTTC.